This T cell receptor (beta chain) was captured by sequencing in a study of preoperative IRX-2 immunotherapy in early breast cancer. Trimming pared 6 bases from V and 0 bases from J, leaving 12 bases between. CDR3 length equals 14 residues. Germline V gene lookup returns CDR1 MNHGY and CDR2 SAAAGT. Generated by immunoSEQ multiplex PCR, the TCRdb table keeps only in-frame clones and is missing some. Found here are approximately 96,000 clones, roughly 90% of them singletons; the top ten hold roughly 1.9%. Treatment indicated: preoperative locoregional IRX-2 cytokine immunotherapy. The chain links TRBV6-8 to TRBJ2-7, with D perhaps TRBD1 (6 bases). The source material was tumor tissue, sampled after IRX-2 immunotherapy. This sequence was found in a human donor with breast cancer. CDR3 in amino acids: CASRTGLSSYEQYF. As DNA, the CDR3 is TGTGCCAGCAGAACAGGGTTAAGCTCCTACGAGCAGTACTTC.